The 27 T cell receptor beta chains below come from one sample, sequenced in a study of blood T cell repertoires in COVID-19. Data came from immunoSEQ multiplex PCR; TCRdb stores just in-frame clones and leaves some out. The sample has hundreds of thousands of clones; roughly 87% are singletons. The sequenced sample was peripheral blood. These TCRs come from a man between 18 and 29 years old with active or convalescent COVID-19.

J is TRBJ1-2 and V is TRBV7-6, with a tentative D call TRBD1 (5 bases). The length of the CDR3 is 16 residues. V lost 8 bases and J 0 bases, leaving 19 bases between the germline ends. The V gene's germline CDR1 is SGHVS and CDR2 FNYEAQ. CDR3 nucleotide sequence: TGTGCCAGCCTCCCGGGGGGGATCTCCTCTAACTATGGCTACACCTTC. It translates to CASLPGGISSNYGYTF.

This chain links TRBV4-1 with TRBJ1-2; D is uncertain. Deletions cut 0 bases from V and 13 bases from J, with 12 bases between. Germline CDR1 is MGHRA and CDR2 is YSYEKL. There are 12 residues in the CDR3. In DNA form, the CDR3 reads TGCGCCAGCAGCCAAGACTGGAGGGCGGTCACCTTC. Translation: CASSQDWRAVTF.

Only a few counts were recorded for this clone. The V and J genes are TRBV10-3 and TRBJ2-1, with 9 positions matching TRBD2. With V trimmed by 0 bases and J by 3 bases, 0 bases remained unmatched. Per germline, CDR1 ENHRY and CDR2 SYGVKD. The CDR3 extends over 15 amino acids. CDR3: CAISESSGSYNEQFF. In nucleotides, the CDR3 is TGTGCCATCAGTGAGTCTAGCGGGAGCTACAATGAGCAGTTCTTC.

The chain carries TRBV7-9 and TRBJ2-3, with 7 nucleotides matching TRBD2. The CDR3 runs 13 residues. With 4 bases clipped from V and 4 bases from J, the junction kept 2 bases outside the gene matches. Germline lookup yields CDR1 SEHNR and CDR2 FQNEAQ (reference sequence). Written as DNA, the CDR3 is TGTGCCAGCAGCTGGGAGGGAGCAGATACGCAGTATTTT. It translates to CASSWEGADTQYF.

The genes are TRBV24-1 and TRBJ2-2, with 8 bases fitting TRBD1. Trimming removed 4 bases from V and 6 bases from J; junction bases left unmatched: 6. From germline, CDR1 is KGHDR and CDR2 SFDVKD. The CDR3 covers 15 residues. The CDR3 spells CATSDSDRAAGELFF. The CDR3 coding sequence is TGTGCCACCAGTGACTCGGACAGGGCGGCCGGGGAGCTGTTTTTT.

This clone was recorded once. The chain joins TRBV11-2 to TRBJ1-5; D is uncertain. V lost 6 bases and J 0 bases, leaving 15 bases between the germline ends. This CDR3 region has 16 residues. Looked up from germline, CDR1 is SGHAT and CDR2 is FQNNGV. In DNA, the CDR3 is TGTGCCAGCAGGAAGGAGAGCCGGATTAGCAATCAGCCCCAGCATTTT. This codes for CASRKESRISNQPQHF.

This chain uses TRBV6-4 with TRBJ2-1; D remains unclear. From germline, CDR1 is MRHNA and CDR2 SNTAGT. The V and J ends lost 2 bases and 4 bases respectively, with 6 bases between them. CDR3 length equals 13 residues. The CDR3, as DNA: TGTGCCAGCAGTGACAAGGAGTACAATGAGCAGTTCTTC. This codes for CASSDKEYNEQFF.

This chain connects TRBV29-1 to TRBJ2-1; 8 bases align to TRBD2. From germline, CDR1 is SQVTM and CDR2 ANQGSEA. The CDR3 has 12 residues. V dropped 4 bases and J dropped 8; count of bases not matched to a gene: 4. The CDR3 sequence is CSVAGGADEQFF. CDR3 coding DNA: TGCAGCGTTGCGGGAGGGGCGGATGAGCAGTTCTTC.

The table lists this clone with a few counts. The CDR3 sequence is CASSPGATSYEQYF. Written as DNA, the CDR3 is TGTGCCAGCAGCCCAGGGGCGACGTCCTACGAGCAGTACTTC. This sequence joins TRBV7-2 and TRBJ2-7, with a tentative D call TRBD1 (6 bases). Germline V lookup: CDR1 SGHTA, CDR2 FQGNSA. V lost 5 bases and J 1 base, leaving 12 bases between the germline ends. CDR3 length equals 14 residues.

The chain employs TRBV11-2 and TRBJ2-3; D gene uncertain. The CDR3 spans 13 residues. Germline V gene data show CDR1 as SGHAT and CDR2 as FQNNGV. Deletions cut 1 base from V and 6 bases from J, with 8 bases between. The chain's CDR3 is CASSLVPLDTQYF. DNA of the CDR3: TGTGCCAGCAGCTTAGTTCCTTTGGATACGCAGTATTTT. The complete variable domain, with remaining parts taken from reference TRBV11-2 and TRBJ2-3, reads EAGVAQSPRYKIIEKRQSVAFWCNPISGHATLYWYQQILGQGPKLLIQFQNNGVVDDSQLPKDRFSAERLKGVDSTLKIQPAKLEDSAVYLCASSLVPLDTQYFGPGTRLTVL.

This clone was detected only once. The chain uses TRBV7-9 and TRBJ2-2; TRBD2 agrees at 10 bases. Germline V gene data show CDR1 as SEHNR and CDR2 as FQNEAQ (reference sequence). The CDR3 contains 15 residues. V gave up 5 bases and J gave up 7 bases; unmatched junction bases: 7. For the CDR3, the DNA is TGTGCCAGCAGCCGGGTAGCGGGAGGATTCGGGGAGCTGTTTTTT. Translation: CASSRVAGGFGELFF.

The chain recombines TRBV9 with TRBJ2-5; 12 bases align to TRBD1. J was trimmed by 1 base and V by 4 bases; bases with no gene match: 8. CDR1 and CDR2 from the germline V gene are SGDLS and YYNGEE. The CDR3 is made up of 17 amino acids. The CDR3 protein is CASSPEGTGGPQETQYF. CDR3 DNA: TGTGCCAGCAGCCCCGAGGGGACAGGGGGCCCCCAAGAGACCCAGTACTTC.

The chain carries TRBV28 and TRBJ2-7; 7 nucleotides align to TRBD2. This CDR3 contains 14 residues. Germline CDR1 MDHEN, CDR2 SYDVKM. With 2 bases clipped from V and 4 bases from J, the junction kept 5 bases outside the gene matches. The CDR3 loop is CASSLGGSLYEQYF. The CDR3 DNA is TGTGCCAGCAGTTTAGGCGGGAGTCTTTACGAGCAGTACTTC. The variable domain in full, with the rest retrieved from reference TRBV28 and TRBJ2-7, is DVKVTQSSRYLVKRTGEKVFLECVQDMDHENMFWYRQDPGLGLRLIYFSYDVKMKEKGDIPEGYSVSREKKERFSLILESASTNQTSMYLCASSLGGSLYEQYFGPGTRLTVT.

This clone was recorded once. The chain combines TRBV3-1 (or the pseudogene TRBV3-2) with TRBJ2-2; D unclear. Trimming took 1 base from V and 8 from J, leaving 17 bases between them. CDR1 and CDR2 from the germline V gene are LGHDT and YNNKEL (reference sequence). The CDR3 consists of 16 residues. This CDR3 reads CASSQVPRLSIGELFF. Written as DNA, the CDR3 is TGTGCCAGCAGCCAAGTTCCCAGGCTGTCAATTGGGGAGCTGTTTTTT.

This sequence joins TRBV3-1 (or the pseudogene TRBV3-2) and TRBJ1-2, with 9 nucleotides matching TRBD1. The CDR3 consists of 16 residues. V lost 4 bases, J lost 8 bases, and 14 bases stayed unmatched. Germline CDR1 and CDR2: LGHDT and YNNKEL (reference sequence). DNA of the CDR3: TGTGCCAGCAGCCCGATCCTCCGGGACAGGGTGTCCGGCTACACCTTC. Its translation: CASSPILRDRVSGYTF.

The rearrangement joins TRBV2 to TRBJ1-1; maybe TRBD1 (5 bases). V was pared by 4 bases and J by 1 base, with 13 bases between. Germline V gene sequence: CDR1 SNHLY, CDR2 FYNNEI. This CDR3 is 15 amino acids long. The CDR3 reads CASSGGTDPNTEAFF. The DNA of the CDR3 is TGTGCCAGCAGTGGCGGGACGGATCCGAACACTGAAGCTTTCTTT. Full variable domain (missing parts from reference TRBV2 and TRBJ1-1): EPEVTQTPSHQVTQMGQEVILRCVPISNHLYFYWYRQILGQKVEFLVSFYNNEISEKSEIFDDQFSVERPDGSNFTLKIRSTKLEDSAMYFCASSGGTDPNTEAFFGQGTRLTVV.

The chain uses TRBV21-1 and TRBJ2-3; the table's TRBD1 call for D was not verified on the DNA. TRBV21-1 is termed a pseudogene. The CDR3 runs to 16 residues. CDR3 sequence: CASSRLRTGDKDTQYF. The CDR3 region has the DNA TGTGCCAGCAGCCGTCTCAGGACAGGGGATAAAGATACGCAGTATTTT.

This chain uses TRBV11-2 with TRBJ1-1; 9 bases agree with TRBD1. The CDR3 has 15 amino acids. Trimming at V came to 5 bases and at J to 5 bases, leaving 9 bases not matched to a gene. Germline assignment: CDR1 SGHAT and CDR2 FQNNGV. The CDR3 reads CASSLGQGWPTEAFF. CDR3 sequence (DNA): TGTGCCAGCAGCCTGGGACAGGGATGGCCAACTGAAGCTTTCTTT.

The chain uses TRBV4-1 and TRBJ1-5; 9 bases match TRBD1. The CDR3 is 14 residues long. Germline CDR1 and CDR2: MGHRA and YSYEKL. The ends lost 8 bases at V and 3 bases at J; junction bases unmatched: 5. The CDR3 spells CASARQGDNQPQHF. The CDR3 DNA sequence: TGCGCCAGCGCCCGACAGGGGGACAATCAGCCCCAGCATTTT.

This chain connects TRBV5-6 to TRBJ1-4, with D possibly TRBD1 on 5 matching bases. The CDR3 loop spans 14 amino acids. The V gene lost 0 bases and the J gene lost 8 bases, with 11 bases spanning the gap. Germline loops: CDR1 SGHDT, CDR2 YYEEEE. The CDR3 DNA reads TGTGCCAGCAGCTTGGTTCAGGGAGGAGAAAAACTGTTTTTT. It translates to CASSLVQGGEKLFF.

CDR3 region: CASSKGSGQFF. CDR3 sequence (DNA): TGTGCCAGCAGCAAAGGGTCGGGTCAGTTCTTC. This rearrangement joins TRBV21-1 to TRBJ2-1; the D call of TRBD2 is as the table states it, not checked on the DNA. TRBV21-1 has pseudogene status. This CDR3 spans 11 amino acids.

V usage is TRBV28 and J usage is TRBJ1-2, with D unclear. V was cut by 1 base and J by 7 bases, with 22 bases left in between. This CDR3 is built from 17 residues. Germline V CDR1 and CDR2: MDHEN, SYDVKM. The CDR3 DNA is TGTGCCAGCAGTTTATTTGTCCTAAGGGATACGGAGGGTGGCTACACCTTC. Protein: CASSLFVLRDTEGGYTF.

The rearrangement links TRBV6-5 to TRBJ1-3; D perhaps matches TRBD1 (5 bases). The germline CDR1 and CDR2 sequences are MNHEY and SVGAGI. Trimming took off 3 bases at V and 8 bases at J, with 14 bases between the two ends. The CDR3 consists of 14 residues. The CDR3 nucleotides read TGTGCCAGCAGTTATCGTCAGGGCGGGGACACCATATATTTT. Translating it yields CASSYRQGGDTIYF.

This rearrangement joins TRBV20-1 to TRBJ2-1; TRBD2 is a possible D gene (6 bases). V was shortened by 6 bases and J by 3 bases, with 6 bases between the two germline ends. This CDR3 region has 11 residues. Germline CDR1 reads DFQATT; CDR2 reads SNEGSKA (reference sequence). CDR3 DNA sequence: TGCAGTGCCGGGGGCTACAATGAGCAGTTCTTC. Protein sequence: CSAGGYNEQFF.

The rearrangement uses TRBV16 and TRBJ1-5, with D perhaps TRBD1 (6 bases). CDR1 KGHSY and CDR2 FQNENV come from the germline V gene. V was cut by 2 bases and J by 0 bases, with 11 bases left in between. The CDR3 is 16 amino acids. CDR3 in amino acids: CASSQGTLYSNQPQHF. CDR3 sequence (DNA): TGTGCCAGCAGCCAAGGGACACTTTATAGCAATCAGCCCCAGCATTTT.

The DNA for the CDR3 is TGTGCCAGCAGATCGACAGAAGACACCGGGGAGCTGTTTTTT. This encodes CASRSTEDTGELFF. The rearrangement joins TRBV6-5 to TRBJ2-2, with D tentatively TRBD1 (5 bases). Trimming took off 6 bases at V and 3 bases at J, with 11 bases between the two ends. The CDR3 covers 14 residues. In germline, CDR1 is MNHEY, CDR2 SVGAGI.

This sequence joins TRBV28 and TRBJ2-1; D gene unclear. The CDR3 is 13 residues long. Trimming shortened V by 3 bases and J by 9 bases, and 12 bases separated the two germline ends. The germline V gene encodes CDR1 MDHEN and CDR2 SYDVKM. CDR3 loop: CASSLEPLREQFF. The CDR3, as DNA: TGTGCCAGCAGTTTGGAGCCGCTTCGTGAGCAGTTCTTC.